Listed here are 8 T cell receptor beta chains from one sample, sequenced in a study of T-cell reconstitution after alpha-beta-depleted transplantation in children. Unique molecular identifiers were used to barcode this TCRbeta library. TCRdb reanalysed the PCR reads using MiXCR and keeps one entry per CDR3 protein. The table shows 190,000 or so distinct CDR3 sequences, with more than 12% occurring only once. The specimen was PBMCs from the stem cell graft donor, collected from the stem cell graft. These receptors all come from a human donor who donated a stem cell graft to a child with acute lymphoblastic leukemia.

This clonotype was seen many times. The chain is built from TRBV5-1 and TRBJ2-1; TRBD2 matches at 10 bases. The CDR3 loop spans 17 amino acids. Germline CDR1 reads SGHRS; CDR2 reads YFSETQ. V trimming: 0 bases; J trimming: 4 bases; junction bases outside the gene matches: 7. CDR3 DNA sequence: TGCGCCAGCAGCTTGGTGGCTAGCGGGAGAGTATACAATGAGCAGTTCTTC. It is translated as CASSLVASGRVYNEQFF. Combining the CDR3 with reference TRBV5-1 and TRBJ2-1 gives the whole variable domain KAGVTQTPRYLIKTRGQQVTLSCSPISGHRSVSWYQQTPGQGLQFLFEYFSETQRNKGNFPGRFSGRQFSNSRSEMNVSTLELGDSALYLCASSLVASGRVYNEQFFGPGTRLTVL.

This clonotype occurred many times. The chain couples TRBV5-1 to TRBJ1-6; unclear D gene. Trimming left V 0 bases short and J 0 bases short, with 7 bases between. There are 16 residues in the CDR3. Germline V gene sequence: CDR1 SGHRS, CDR2 YFSETQ. The chain's CDR3 is CASSLDMPSYNSPLHF. The CDR3 region has the DNA TGCGCCAGCAGCTTGGACATGCCCTCCTATAATTCACCCCTCCACTTT.

This clonotype was recorded at least ten times. The chain carries TRBV4-2 and TRBJ1-1; D is ambiguous. The CDR3 covers 14 residues. V gave up 1 base and J gave up 7 bases, with 13 bases separating them. Germline lookup yields CDR1 LGHNA and CDR2 YNFKEQ. The CDR3 sequence is CASSQATSDYEAFF. For the CDR3, the DNA is TGTGCCAGCAGCCAAGCGACATCTGACTATGAAGCTTTCTTT.

This clonotype occurred many times. This sequence joins TRBV20-1 and TRBJ2-7, with D perhaps being TRBD1 or TRBD2 (5 bases each). Trimming removed 5 bases at V and 2 bases at J, with 13 bases between. The CDR3 runs 13 residues. The V gene's germline CDR1 is DFQATT and CDR2 SNEGSKA (reference sequence). CDR3 nucleotides: TGCAGTGCTGGGGACGGGCGAACCTACGAGCAGTACTTC. The encoded protein is CSAGDGRTYEQYF.

A few counts support this clonotype. A much larger clone sits a single nucleotide away, making a read error possible. The chain has TRBV12-3 or TRBV12-4 and TRBJ2-6; TRBD1 is a possible D gene (5 bases). The CDR3 is 14 residues long. This chain's CDR3 is CASSLSSGANGLTF. The CDR3 DNA sequence: TGTGCCAGCAGTTTAAGCTCTGGGGCCAACGGCCTGACTTTC.

This clonotype occurred many times. This sequence joins TRBV27 and TRBJ2-7; 9 bases match TRBD1. Germline values: CDR1 MNHEY, CDR2 SMNVEV (reference sequence). This CDR3 has 14 residues. Trimming took 7 bases from V and 4 from J; bases not matched to a gene: 8. In DNA form, the CDR3 reads TGTGCCAGCAAGGGGACAGGGAGGCCTTACGAGCAGTACTTC. This codes for CASKGTGRPYEQYF.

This clonotype was counted only a few times. The chain links TRBV11-2 to TRBJ2-1, with TRBD2 identical over 15 bases. With 3 bases clipped from V and 12 bases from J, the junction kept 6 bases outside the gene matches. Germline V lookup: CDR1 SGHAT, CDR2 FQNNGV. The length of the CDR3 is 15 residues. The CDR3 DNA reads TGTGCCAGCAGCTTCGGGACTAGCGGGAGGACTAGGCAGTTCTTC. Residues: CASSFGTSGRTRQFF.

This clonotype occurred many times. The chain is built from TRBV10-3 and TRBJ2-1; D gene uncertain. CDR3 length: 14 residues. CDR1 and CDR2 (germline): ENHRY, SYGVKD. V was shortened by 3 bases and J by 7 bases, with 13 bases between the two germline ends. The CDR3 spells CAISESTLGNEQFF. The CDR3 bases are TGTGCCATCAGTGAATCGACGTTAGGGAATGAGCAGTTCTTC.